These T cell receptor beta chains were read from a single sample in a study of blood T cell repertoires in COVID-19. Generated by immunoSEQ multiplex PCR, the TCRdb table keeps only in-frame clones and is missing some. The sample has roughly 500,000 clones; roughly 87% are singletons. The sequencing sample was made of peripheral blood. These receptors were taken from a man between 18 and 35 years old with COVID-19, enrolled during active disease. The CDR3 runs from the conserved cysteine through the conserved F or W. A D gene is named only where the DNA matches it firmly. Rows give clone size only sometimes, using once, few, many, or a class for an expanded clone.

>TRBV2|-|TRBJ2-1|-
TGTGCCAGCAGCCGACAGCACAATGAGCAGTTCTTC
CASSRQHNEQFF
>TRBV7-8|TRBD1|TRBJ2-7|-
TGTGCCAGCAGCTCGTACGGGACAGGGGTTCTGTACGAGCAGTACTTC
CASSSYGTGVLYEQYF
>TRBV7-9|-|TRBJ2-7|-
TGTGCCAGCAGCTCACTAGATTACGAGCAGTACTTC
CASSSLDYEQYF
>TRBV3-1/TRBV3-2|TRBD2|TRBJ2-2|-
TGTGCCAGCAGCCAAGAGGGACTAGCGGGAGGGGGTACCGGGGAGCTGTTTTTT
CASSQEGLAGGGTGELFF
>TRBV24-1|TRBD2|TRBJ2-3|-
TGTGCCACCAGTGATTTAGGTAGGGACTATCTGAACACAGATACGCAGTATTTT
CATSDLGRDYLNTDTQYF
>TRBV7-9|TRBD2|TRBJ2-1|-
TGTGCCAGCAGCTCCCAAGCGGGGGGGATCTACAATGAGCAGTTCTTC
CASSSQAGGIYNEQFF
>TRBV3-1/TRBV3-2|-|TRBJ2-1|-
TGTGCCAGCAGCCTTACATGGCAGGACAATGAGCAGTTCTTC
CASSLTWQDNEQFF
>TRBV5-4|-|TRBJ2-7|-
TGTGCCAGCAGCTTGGCCACTAGTTCCTCCTACGAGCAGTACTTC
CASSLATSSSYEQYF
>TRBV6-5|TRBD1|TRBJ1-2|-
TGTGCCAGCAGAGAGAGGGGGCTTAACTATGGCTACACCTTC
CASRERGLNYGYTF
>TRBV7-3|TRBD2|TRBJ2-7|-
TGTGCCAGCAGCTTGGGCGGGGGGCCCTACGAGCAGTACTTC
CASSLGGGPYEQYF
>TRBV18|-|TRBJ2-1|-
TGTGCCAGCTCACTATGGGAGTCTTTAAGAGAGCAGTTCTTC
CASSLWESLREQFF
>TRBV5-4|-|TRBJ2-7|-
TGTGCCAGCAGCTTTGGTAGCGGTGATGGCTACGAGCAGTACTTC
CASSFGSGDGYEQYF
>TRBV6-6|-|TRBJ1-4|-
TGTGCCAGCAGTTCAGGGGAGGGTAGGGAAAAACTGTTTTTT
CASSSGEGREKLFF
>TRBV27|-|TRBJ2-7|-
TGTGCCAGCAGTTCGTGGAGCTCCTACGAGCAGTACTTC
CASSSWSSYEQYF
>TRBV5-4|-|TRBJ2-7|-
TGTGCCAGCAGCTCTGGAAGCGGTACCTACGAGCAGTACTTC
CASSSGSGTYEQYF
>TRBV12-5|-|TRBJ2-3|-
TGTGCTAGTGGTTTGGCACCGATTGGGGCCGCAGGGGATACGCAGTATTTT
CASGLAPIGAAGDTQYF
>TRBV7-9|-|TRBJ1-2|-
TGTGCCAGCAGCTTACGGGGTGGGGGACTCGGCTACACCTTC
CASSLRGGGLGYTF
>TRBV24-1|-|TRBJ2-1|-
TGTGCCACCGGGGGGTCCTACAATGAGCAGTTCTTC
CATGGSYNEQFF
>TRBV5-6|-|TRBJ2-2|-
TGTGCCAGCAGCCCTCGGACAATTGGGGAGCTGTTTTTT
CASSPRTIGELFF
>TRBV7-3|-|TRBJ2-2|once
TGTGCCAGCAGCTTAAAACCCGGGCGGGGCGGGGAGCTGTTTTTT
CASSLKPGRGGELFF
>TRBV18|TRBD1|TRBJ2-3|-
TGTGCCAGCTCACCCCAGGGGGCGGATACGCAGTATTTT
CASSPQGADTQYF
>TRBV15|-|TRBJ2-2|-
TGTGCCACCAGCAGACGGCCGCAAGGACAGTATAACACCGGGGAGCTGTTTTTT
CATSRRPQGQYNTGELFF
>TRBV7-6|-|TRBJ2-2|-
TGTGCCAGCAGTTTTACACAGGGAACGAACACCGGGGAGCTGTTTTTT
CASSFTQGTNTGELFF
>TRBV6-5|TRBD2|TRBJ2-1|-
TGTGCCACCAGTCTCGCTAGCGGGAATTCGAATGAGCAGTTCTTC
CATSLASGNSNEQFF
>TRBV7-9|TRBD1|TRBJ1-1|-
TGTGCCAGCAGCTTGACAGGGACCACTGAAGCTTTCTTT
CASSLTGTTEAFF
>TRBV5-4|-|TRBJ1-1|-
TGTGCCAGCAGCCAAGGGGGGGGAACTGAAGCTTTCTTT
CASSQGGGTEAFF
>TRBV7-9|-|TRBJ1-4|-
TGTGCCAGCAGCTTAGCGTTGGCGGCTAATGAAAAACTGTTTTTT
CASSLALAANEKLFF
>TRBV19|-|TRBJ2-5|-
TGTGCCAGTAGTATATCAGGAGAGACCCAGTACTTC
CASSISGETQYF
>TRBV3-1/TRBV3-2|-|TRBJ2-7|-
TGTGCCAGCAGCCACCTGGACACCTACGAGCAGTACTTC
CASSHLDTYEQYF